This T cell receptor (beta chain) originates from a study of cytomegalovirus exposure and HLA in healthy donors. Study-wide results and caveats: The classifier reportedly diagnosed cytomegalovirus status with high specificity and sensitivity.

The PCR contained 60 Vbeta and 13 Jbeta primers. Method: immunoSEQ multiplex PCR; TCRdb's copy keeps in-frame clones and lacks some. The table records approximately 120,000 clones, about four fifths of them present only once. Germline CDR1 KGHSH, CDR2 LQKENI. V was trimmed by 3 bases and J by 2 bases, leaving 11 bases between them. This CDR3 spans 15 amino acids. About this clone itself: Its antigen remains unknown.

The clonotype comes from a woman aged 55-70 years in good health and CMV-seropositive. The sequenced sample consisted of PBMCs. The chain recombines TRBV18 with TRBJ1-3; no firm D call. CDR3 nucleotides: TGTGCCAGCTCACCCGAGTCGAGAGCTGGAAACACCATATATTTT. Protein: CASSPESRAGNTIYF.